Here is one T cell receptor beta chain with its context. The antigen it binds to is not known. This entry is derived from a study of monozygotic twins with inflammatory bowel disease (dated 2019 in TCRdb). Background for the entire study: A total of some 30 monozygotic twin pairs were included in the full study, comprising nine German pairs (four IBD-concordant, five IBD-discordant) and 19 IBD-discordant Danish pairs. Each individual had, on average, about 151 000 unique TCRalpha sequences and 181 000 unique TCRbeta sequences available for analysis. The search for disease-associated traits relied mainly on comparing, within discordant pairs, IBD patients with their genetically identical healthy co-twins.

The library was made by 5' RACE. For each TCR library, approximately 3,700 ng of total RNA was used. For each sample, cDNA was synthesized in eight separate reactions using SMARTScribe reverse transcriptase. During cDNA synthesis, unique molecular identifiers containing a 6-nucleotide sample barcode were introduced by template switching. TCRalpha and TCRbeta cDNA was amplified in two nested PCRs of 16 and 9 cycles, and bead purification was carried out after each PCR. Before amplification, the cDNA was both treated with uracil DNA-glycosylase and purified with the QIAquick PCR purification kit. In the second PCR, Illumina TruSeq-compatible adapters and sample-specific barcodes were added. TapeStation and Qubit were used to check library quality and concentration, and roughly 4.6 ng of each library was pooled. Sequencing of the pooled libraries was done on an Illumina HiSeq2500 single-index Rapid Run using custom sequencing primers and 2 x 100 bp reads. The authors' pipeline ran thus. MiGEC version 1.2.6 was used for UMI-based consensus assembly to correct PCR and sequencing errors. MiXCR version 2.1.1 was used to carry out V(D)J alignment, clonotype assembly and CDR3 extraction. To normalise gene usage, clonotype sharing and MAIT/NKT TCR abundance, the analysis used the top 1000, 10 000 and 20 000 clonotypes per sample. Diversity was computed as the inverse Simpson index with the vegan R package after downsampling to 27 000 UMIs. Paired Mann-Whitney U tests were applied to discordant twin pairs, and Benjamini-Hochberg correction was used for multiple testing. Based on TCRdb reprocessing of the reads, there is one entry per CDR3 protein sequence, and DNA is missing. The V and J calls follow TCRdb's processing rather than the paper's. The table for this sample records approximately 330,000 distinct CDR3 sequences. The ten top clones hold 2% to 2.5% of the sample.

From each donor, a roughly 2.6 ml peripheral blood sample was collected into PAXgene tubes and stored at -80 degrees C. Without any T cell sorting, total RNA was extracted from whole blood using the PAXgene blood miRNA kit on an automated QIAcube. Peripheral blood from monozygotic twin pairs concordant or discordant for inflammatory bowel disease was subjected to deep TCRalpha and TCRbeta repertoire profiling with unique molecular barcoding. Smoking habits were recorded for all twin pairs, with individuals classified as current, former or never smokers. Results and caveats for the whole study, not just this receptor: TCRbeta repertoire diversity, by inverse Simpson index, was decreased in IBD patients compared with their healthy co-twins. No difference in repertoire similarity was observed between concordant and discordant twins, possibly owing to limited statistical power. Compared with healthy twins, IBD patients had fewer clonotypes in common with other individuals, a difference most pronounced in patients showing signs of disease activity. Because patients were on differing immunosuppressive treatments, the repertoires may have picked up extra background noise and inter-individual variability. Distinction between different T cell subtypes could not be achieved in the analysis. The results gave no support for a single strong signal or clonotype linked to IBD.

The CDR3 holds 15 amino acids from the cysteine to the phenylalanine. Nucleotide data are not available. According to the germline V gene (reference sequence), CDR1 reads GTSNPN and CDR2 reads SVGIG. This receptor was identified in a human donor with ulcerative colitis or Crohn's disease, or a healthy co-twin of an affected twin (not recorded which). What was sequenced was blood. The rearranged chain carries TRBV30 and TRBJ1-4; TCRdb lists TRBD1, though no DNA is available to test this call. CDR3 loop: CAWSVRDRVDEKLFF. Reference TRBV30 and TRBJ1-4 genes cover what lies past the CDR3, so the full variable domain is SQTIHQWPATLVQPVGSPLSLECTVEGTSNPNLYWYRQAAGRGLQLLFYSVGIGQISSEVPQNLSASRPQDRQFILSSKKLLLSDSGFYLCAWSVRDRVDEKLFFGSGTQLSVL.